These T cell receptor beta chains were read from a single sample in a study of read filtering for tumor transcriptome and immune sequencing. TCRdb fed the reads into MiXCR, producing one record per CDR3 protein. The sample has fewer than 150,000 distinct CDR3 sequences; over 10% are singletons. Sequenced input: a population of CD138-negative cells sorted from bone marrow. All receptors come from a donor aged 40 or older with multiple myeloma. The CDR3 runs from the conserved cysteine through the conserved F or W.

J	V	CDR3
TRBJ2-1	TRBV20-1	CSARSPGTLPFF
TRBJ2-1	TRBV10-2	CASNQGNSYNEQFF
TRBJ2-5	TRBV7-2	CASSGVGTSGEETQYF
TRBJ2-1	TRBV29-1	CSVRTKFF
TRBJ2-5	TRBV4-1	CASSQPTGAGETQYF
TRBJ2-5	TRBV28	CASSSLVGGGETQYF
TRBJ2-3	TRBV5-1	CASSRTGDTDTQYF
TRBJ1-5	TRBV19	CASSPVTPRGPQHF
TRBJ2-5	TRBV18	CASSPPSAGGLQETQYF
TRBJ2-3	TRBV7-2	CASSLVLARGTDTQYF
TRBJ1-4	TRBV29-1	CSVESGEKLFF
TRBJ1-1	TRBV7-2	CASSLMIGDLAFF
TRBJ1-6	TRBV14	CASSQETRTPLHF
TRBJ2-1	TRBV19	CASSISGTSGSYNEQFF
TRBJ2-1	TRBV28	CASSTAGGSYNEQFF
TRBJ1-1	TRBV6-6	CASSPRNRGRDTEAFF
TRBJ2-1	TRBV20-1	CSARLAGTSYNAQFF
TRBJ2-2	TRBV29-1	CSVEDPMTSGRGSTGELFF
TRBJ1-2	TRBV6-1	CASSERLGRGTYGYTF
TRBJ2-5	TRBV20-1	CSATDSSQKTQYF
TRBJ2-7	TRBV5-1	CASSTDWDEQYF
TRBJ2-1	TRBV20-1	CSAARGRLSEQFF
TRBJ1-2	TRBV7-9	CASRGGNNYGYTF
TRBJ2-7	TRBV20-1	CSARLAGIYEQYF
TRBJ2-1	TRBV29-1	CSVQSGARRSEQFF
TRBJ2-1	TRBV5-1	CASSWGLAGGLMDEQFF
TRBJ2-5	TRBV5-1	CASSFQGVETQYF
TRBJ2-7	TRBV5-1	CASSISGSNYEQYF
TRBJ2-1	TRBV6-5	CASSFDLFSYNEQFF
TRBJ2-7	TRBV29-1	CRVELSYEQYF
TRBJ2-3	TRBV5-1	CASSSQGERTDTQYF
TRBJ2-1	TRBV20-1	CSARDQGGSYNEQFF
TRBJ1-5	TRBV2	CASSEEIDSNQPQHF
TRBJ2-1	TRBV7-9	CASSLAVGGDRGPDNEQFF
TRBJ2-1	TRBV7-8	CASSLGTGTYNEQFF
TRBJ2-6	TRBV5-5	CASSFFGGAPGANVLTF
TRBJ2-3	TRBV20-1	CSASTEGASTDTQYF
TRBJ1-1	TRBV7-9	CASSSSGASGTEAFF
TRBJ1-2	TRBV20-1	CSVPGQGAYPYGYTF
TRBJ1-2	TRBV20-1	CSVPGQQNYGYTF
TRBJ2-1	TRBV3-1	CASSHWGLELTNEQFF